The T cell receptor (beta chain) described here comes from a study of T-cell reconstitution after alpha-beta-depleted transplantation in children. Study-level points and caveats: The study reportedly traced alpha-beta T cells about two months after transplant to several hundred expanded graft clones.

A few counts support this clonotype. As yet, its antigen is unknown. Preparation of the TCRbeta library used unique molecular identifiers. TCRdb re-analysed the PCR reads in MiXCR, keeping a single row per CDR3 protein. The top ten clones hold approximately 44% of a sample with about 340,000 distinct CDR3 sequences, around 15% of them seen once. Per the germline V gene, CDR1 is LGHDT and CDR2 is YNNKEL (reference sequence). The V end lost 1 base, the J end lost 2 bases, and 9 bases lay between the germline ends. This CDR3 has 15 residues. The source is a male patient aged 2 to 9 who had a stem cell transplant for acute lymphoblastic leukemia, so the T cells may come from the graft donor. V is TRBV3-1 and J is TRBJ2-1; D is uncertain. Here the sequenced sample was PBMCs, mostly from graft donor cells, taken 360 days after TCRalphabeta/CD19-depleted stem cell transplant. The CDR3 sequence is CASSQAHSAYNEQFF. CDR3 coding DNA: TGTGCCAGCAGCCAAGCTCACTCCGCCTACAATGAGCAGTTCTTC.